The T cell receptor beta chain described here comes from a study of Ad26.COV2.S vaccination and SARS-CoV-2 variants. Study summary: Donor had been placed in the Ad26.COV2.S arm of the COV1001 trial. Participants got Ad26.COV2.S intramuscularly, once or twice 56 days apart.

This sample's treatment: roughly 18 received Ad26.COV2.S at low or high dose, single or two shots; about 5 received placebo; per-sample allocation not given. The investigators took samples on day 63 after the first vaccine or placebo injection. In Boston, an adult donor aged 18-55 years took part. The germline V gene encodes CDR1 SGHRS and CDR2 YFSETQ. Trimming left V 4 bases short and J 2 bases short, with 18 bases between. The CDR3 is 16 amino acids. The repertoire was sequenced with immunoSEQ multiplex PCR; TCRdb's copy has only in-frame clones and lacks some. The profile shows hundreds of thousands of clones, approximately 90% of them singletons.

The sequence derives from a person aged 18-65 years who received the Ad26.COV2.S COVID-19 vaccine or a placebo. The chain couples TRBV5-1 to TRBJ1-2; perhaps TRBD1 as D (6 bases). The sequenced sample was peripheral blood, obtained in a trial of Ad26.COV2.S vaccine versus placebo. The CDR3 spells CASSPLGRGGNYGYTF. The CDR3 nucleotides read TGCGCCAGCAGCCCCTTAGGTAGGGGGGGCAACTATGGCTACACCTTC.